The rows below give T cell receptor beta chains drawn from one sample of a study of cytomegalovirus exposure and HLA in healthy donors. Data came from immunoSEQ multiplex PCR; TCRdb stores just in-frame clones and leaves some out. The repertoire consists of around 50,000 clones, with around 52% occurring once and the leading ten covering about 12%. The sequencing input was PBMCs. The origin of the receptors is a human donor in good health. Each CDR3 is given with its conserved first and last residue. A D gene is named only where the DNA matches it firmly. Not all rows give a size; the values are once, few, many and, for expanded clones, a class.

d_call clone_size j_call v_call cdr3_nt cdr3_aa
- - TRBJ1-2 TRBV11-2 TGTGCCAGCAGCTTAGAACCAGGGAACTATGGCTACACCTTC CASSLEPGNYGYTF
TRBD2 - TRBJ2-2 TRBV2 TGTGCCAGCTCCCTGGAGCGGGGGGGCGCCGGGGAGCTGTTTTTT CASSLERGGAGELFF
TRBD1 - TRBJ2-2 TRBV27 TGTGCCAGCAGGTGGGACAGCCCAAACACCGGGGAGCTGTTTTTT CASRWDSPNTGELFF
- - TRBJ2-1 TRBV9 TGTGCCAGCAGCGTAGGCGGCGCCGACAATGAGCAGTTCTTC CASSVGGADNEQFF
TRBD1 - TRBJ2-7 TRBV7-2 TGTGCCAGCAGCTTAGCTACTGGACAGGGGTACGAGCAGTACTTC CASSLATGQGYEQYF
TRBD1 - TRBJ2-6 TRBV7-6 TGTGCCAGCAGCGGACAGGGTAACGTCCTGACTTTC CASSGQGNVLTF
- - TRBJ2-1 TRBV4-1 TGCGCCAGCAGCCATCTTATGACAGGGGGCGCGGGAGGGTACAATGAGCAGTTCTTC CASSHLMTGGAGGYNEQFF
- - TRBJ2-7 TRBV5-1 TGCGCCAGCAGCTATTCAGGGGACACCTACGAGCAGTACTTC CASSYSGDTYEQYF
- few TRBJ2-3 TRBV5-1 TGCGCCAGCAACCCGCGAGCGGCCTCAGATACGCAGTATTTT CASNPRAASDTQYF
- - TRBJ1-1 TRBV19 TGTGCCAGTAGTAACCTAGGACATTACGCTGAAGCTTTCTTT CASSNLGHYAEAFF
TRBD2 few TRBJ2-3 TRBV6-6 TGTGCCAGCAGTTTCGGGACTAGCGAACCCACGCAGTATTTT CASSFGTSEPTQYF
TRBD1 - TRBJ1-1 TRBV29-1 TGCAGCGTTCAACCTCGGACAGGGGGCACTGAAGCTTTCTTT CSVQPRTGGTEAFF
TRBD1 few TRBJ2-7 TRBV15 TGTGCCACCAGCCGGGACAGGGGGCGGTACGAGCAGTACTTC CATSRDRGRYEQYF
- - TRBJ1-2 TRBV6-5 TGTGCCAGCAGTCCCGAGCGGCAATTTAACTATGGCTACCCCTTC CASSPERQFNYGYPF
- few TRBJ2-5 TRBV5-4 TGTGCCAGCAGCTTGCGCGGGGAGGAGACCCAGTACTTC CASSLRGEETQYF
- - TRBJ1-2 TRBV7-9 TGTGCCAGCAGCCGGGTAGAGGTATCAGGCTACACCTTC CASSRVEVSGYTF
- - TRBJ1-5 TRBV7-8 TGTGCCAGCAGCTTAGGGGGGCGCAGGGGCAATCAGCCCCAGCATTTT CASSLGGRRGNQPQHF
TRBD1 - TRBJ1-5 TRBV10-3 TGTGCCATCAGTGAGAACGGACAGGGCAATCAGCCCCAGCATTTT CAISENGQGNQPQHF
TRBD2 - TRBJ2-3 TRBV19 TGTGCCAGTAGTATGGGGGGGTTAGCAGATACGCAGTATTTT CASSMGGLADTQYF
TRBD1 few TRBJ1-2 TRBV2 TGTGCCAGCAGTCCTCGGACAGGGGGCTCCGTATGGGATGGCTACACCTTC CASSPRTGGSVWDGYTF
- - TRBJ1-2 TRBV27 TGTGCCAGCAGGCACAGGGAATTCGCTCGTGGCTACCCCTTC CASRHREFARGYPF
TRBD1 - TRBJ1-5 TRBV4-1 TGCGCCAGCAGCCAGGGACAGGGGGAAAATCAGCCCCAGCATTTT CASSQGQGENQPQHF
- once TRBJ1-2 TRBV7-8 TGTGCCAGCAGCTTAGAGACCCCCGCGCACAGGTCCGTAGGCTACACCTTC CASSLETPAHRSVGYTF
- - TRBJ1-1 TRBV6-6 TGTGCCAGCCCCCGGGGCACTGAAGCTTTCTTT CASPRGTEAFF
TRBD2 - TRBJ2-7 TRBV2 TGTGCCAGCAGTGAAGGCGGGACTAGCGGGGGGCTCTCATGGGAGCAGTACTTC CASSEGGTSGGLSWEQYF
- once TRBJ1-6 TRBV9 TGTGCCAGCAGCGTAGTGGCAGGGCGGCGATCACCCCTCCACTTT CASSVVAGRRSPLHF
- - TRBJ2-3 TRBV19 TGTGCCAGTAGTATGTCTACCGACAATCCGCAGTATTTT CASSMSTDNPQYF
TRBD1 - TRBJ2-5 TRBV7-7 TGTGCTAGCAGCAAGAGCGGGACAGGGGAGACCCAGTACTTC CASSKSGTGETQYF
TRBD2 few TRBJ2-2 TRBV7-6 TGTGCCAGCAGCCCCGGTCTAGCGGGGGTTGTCGGGGAGCTGTTTTTT CASSPGLAGVVGELFF
- - TRBJ2-7 TRBV2 TGTGCCAGCAGGGTTCTCTCTAACCCCTACGAGCAGTACTTC CASRVLSNPYEQYF
TRBD1 - TRBJ2-2 TRBV29-1 TGCAGCGTTCGAAGATGGGGACAGGGGCGTTCCGGGGACATGAACACCGGGGAGCTGTTTTTT CSVRRWGQGRSGDMNTGELFF
TRBD2 - TRBJ2-1 TRBV6-6 TGTGCCAGCACCCAGTGGTCCCGGGGGGAATACAATGAGCAGTTCTTC CASTQWSRGEYNEQFF
TRBD1 - TRBJ1-6 TRBV7-8 TGTGCCAGCAGCTTATACGTCCCGACAGGGACTGATTCACCCCTCCACTTT CASSLYVPTGTDSPLHF
TRBD1 - TRBJ1-2 TRBV5-1 TGCGCCAGCAGCGGGACAGGGAGCGGCTACACCTTC CASSGTGSGYTF
- - TRBJ2-1 TRBV5-4 TGTGCCAGCAGCTGGGGTGCCTTCAGGGACAATGAGCAGTTCTTC CASSWGAFRDNEQFF
- - TRBJ2-3 TRBV7-9 TGTGCCAGCAGCTTTCAGGGTCTGGACACAGATACGCAGTATTTT CASSFQGLDTDTQYF
TRBD2 medium-sized TRBJ2-7 TRBV6-5 TGTGCCAGCAGTTCCGCGGGGGGGGGCTCCTACGAGCAGTACTTC CASSSAGGGSYEQYF
- - TRBJ1-3 TRBV6-6 TGTGCCAGCGTACAGGGATTACCTGGAAACACCATATATTTT CASVQGLPGNTIYF
TRBD2 once TRBJ2-5 TRBV7-3 TGTGCCAGCAGCCCAACTAGCGGAGAGACCCAGTACTTC CASSPTSGETQYF
- once TRBJ1-1 TRBV11-2 TGTGCCAGCAGCTCCCCTGGTGAGAGGCAGGGTATCGCTGAAGCTTTCTTT CASSSPGERQGIAEAFF
TRBD1 - TRBJ1-1 TRBV15 TGTGCCACATCGACCGGGACAGTGAACACTGAAGCTTTCTTT CATSTGTVNTEAFF
- - TRBJ2-7 TRBV27 TGTGCCAGCACCTCCCGGGCCGCGGGGACCGAGCAGTACTTC CASTSRAAGTEQYF
- few TRBJ1-2 TRBV19 TGTGCCAGTAGTATAGGGGCCGGAGGCTACACCTTC CASSIGAGGYTF
- - TRBJ2-5 TRBV7-2 TGTGCCAGCAGCAAAGAGAGAGAGACCCAGTACTTC CASSKERETQYF
TRBD1 - TRBJ2-1 TRBV7-2 TGTGCCAGCAGCTTAGACGGGACAGGGGGTTACAATGAGCAGTTCTTC CASSLDGTGGYNEQFF
TRBD1 - TRBJ2-1 TRBV5-4 TGTGCCAGCAGCGTTCGGGACAGGGGGTCGTATGAGCAGTTCTTC CASSVRDRGSYEQFF
- - TRBJ1-3 TRBV7-2 TGTGCCAGCAGTTCTCAGGCGTTTGGAAACACCATATATTTT CASSSQAFGNTIYF
TRBD1 few TRBJ1-4 TRBV2 TGTGCCAGCAGAAGGGACAGGGAAGTTGCTAATGAAAAACTGTTTTTT CASRRDREVANEKLFF
- - TRBJ1-1 TRBV6-6 TGTGCCAGCAGTTACGAGGTCCTAATGAACACTGAAGCTTTCTTT CASSYEVLMNTEAFF
- few TRBJ2-1 TRBV5-3 TGTGCCAGAAGCTTGGTGGTTGGAGTCGCCTACAATGAGCAGTTCTTC CARSLVVGVAYNEQFF
TRBD1 few TRBJ2-7 TRBV11-2 TGTGCCAGCAGCCTCCGGACAGGCGAGCAGTACTTC CASSLRTGEQYF
TRBD1 - TRBJ2-5 TRBV7-9 TGTGCCAGCACCTTGGCGAGACAGGGCGGAGAGACCCAGTACTTC CASTLARQGGETQYF
TRBD1 few TRBJ1-3 TRBV18 TGTGCCAGCTCCCCCAGGACAGGGGGCGCCGGTGGAAACACCATATATTTT CASSPRTGGAGGNTIYF